One and the same sample provided the 27 T cell receptor beta chains below, sequenced in a study of beta chain features in type 1 diabetes. Their recognized antigens are unknown. Study-wide findings and caveats: For Type 1 diabetes patients, all four CD4+ subsets carried TCRB CDR3s that were moderately but significantly shorter.

The whole isolated RNA underwent reverse transcription, so sequencing captured expressed TCRB transcripts. Method: immunoSEQ multiplex PCR; TCRdb's copy keeps in-frame clones and lacks some. The sample consists of some 370,000 clones, roughly a tenth of them appearing once. Sequenced material: central memory CD4+ T cells from blood. The origin of the receptors is a man in his thirties or forties with type 1 diabetes.

There are a few counts of this clone. The V and J genes are TRBV2 and TRBJ2-5; the match to TRBD1 covers 10 bases. Germline V gene data show CDR1 as SNHLY and CDR2 as FYNNEI. V was pared by 6 bases and J by 4 bases, with 2 bases of the junction left unmatched. The CDR3 length is 13 residues. As DNA, the CDR3 is TGTGCCAGCAGACGACAGGGGGCAGAGACCCAGTACTTC. Translation gives CASRRQGAETQYF.

Only a few counts were recorded for this clone. The chain carries TRBV6-1 and TRBJ1-5, with 7 positions matching TRBD1. CDR1 is MNHNS, CDR2 SASEGT, per germline. The CDR3 extends over 13 amino acids. V was pared by 6 bases and J by 6 bases, with 5 bases of the junction left unmatched. The DNA of the CDR3 is TGTGCCAGCAGACCGGACAGGTCTCAGCCCCAGCATTTT. Translated: CASRPDRSQPQHF.

This clone was seen many times. This chain joins TRBV11-3 and TRBJ2-1; D remains unclear. The CDR3 extends over 14 amino acids. V lost 3 bases, J lost 5 bases, and 11 bases lay in between. In germline, CDR1 is SGHNT, CDR2 YENEEA. CDR3 coding DNA: TGTGCCAGCAGCTTTGGGATCCAGGACAATGAGCAGTTCTTC. Its protein product is CASSFGIQDNEQFF.

The rearrangement uses TRBV10-3 and TRBJ2-3, with a tentative D call TRBD1 (5 bases). V shed 8 bases and J shed 0 bases, with 12 bases lying between them. There are 14 residues in the CDR3. Per the germline V gene, CDR1 is ENHRY and CDR2 is SYGVKD. The CDR3 DNA sequence: TGTGCCATCGGCAGACAGTCTAGCACAGATACGCAGTATTTT. Translated, it gives CAIGRQSSTDTQYF.

This clone has ten or more counts. The rearrangement links TRBV7-9 to TRBJ2-4; a possible D gene is TRBD2 (5 bases). Germline V lookup: CDR1 SEHNR, CDR2 FQNEAQ (reference sequence). The CDR3 contains 15 residues. With 5 bases removed from V and 0 bases from J, the gap between germline ends came to 11 bases. The CDR3 nucleotides read TGTGCCAGCAGCCGGGAACGGGCAGCCAAAAACATTCAGTACTTC. Amino acid sequence: CASSRERAAKNIQYF.

This chain connects TRBV29-1 to TRBJ1-4, with D maybe TRBD1 (5 bases). CDR1 SQVTM and CDR2 ANQGSEA come from the germline V gene. CDR3 length equals 14 residues. V lost 0 bases to trimming and J lost 5 bases, with 10 bases between them. The CDR3 sequence is CSVEDRSGNEKLFF. CDR3 bases: TGCAGCGTTGAAGATCGGTCAGGGAATGAAAAACTGTTTTTT.

This chain links TRBV27 with TRBJ2-7; 12 nucleotides match TRBD2. The CDR3 has 16 residues. Per germline, CDR1 MNHEY and CDR2 SMNVEV (reference sequence). V gave up 4 bases and J gave up 4 bases; unmatched junction bases: 8. The CDR3 nucleotides read TGTGCCAGCAGTTCCCTACTAGCGGGAGGCGGTTACGAGCAGTACTTC. Translated: CASSSLLAGGGYEQYF.

As for this clone: The same CDR3 arises from other DNA sequences in this sample as well. This chain connects TRBV7-2 to TRBJ2-1, with D tentatively TRBD2 (5 bases). This CDR3 has 15 amino acids. The germline V and J ends were trimmed by 5 bases and 0 bases, with 11 bases remaining between them. CDR1 SGHTA and CDR2 FQGNSA come from the germline V gene. The CDR3 DNA reads as TGTGCCAGCAGCCTCAGCGGAAGCTCCTACAATGAGCAGTTCTTC. This gives the protein CASSLSGSSYNEQFF.

This clone was detected a few times. This sequence joins TRBV5-6 and TRBJ2-1, with TRBD2 identical over 14 bases. Germline-derived CDR1 and CDR2 are SGHDT and YYEEEE. CDR3 length equals 17 residues. Trimming at V came to 4 bases and at J to 9 bases, leaving 12 bases not matched to a gene. The CDR3 reads CASSPRTSGRRLGEQFF. Written as DNA, the CDR3 is TGTGCCAGCAGCCCCCGGACTAGCGGGAGGAGGCTTGGTGAGCAGTTCTTC.

This clone was observed a few times. The chain uses TRBV28 and TRBJ1-2; D possibly corresponds to TRBD1 (5 bases). Trimming pared 2 bases from V and 7 bases from J, leaving 14 bases between. Germline assignment: CDR1 MDHEN and CDR2 SYDVKM. This CDR3 is 14 amino acids long. The CDR3 loop reads CASSLGHLRGGYTF. The CDR3 DNA reads TGTGCCAGCAGTTTAGGACACCTGAGAGGTGGCTACACCTTC.

This clone was counted only a few times. The J gene is TRBJ2-7, the V gene TRBV6-1; D is possibly TRBD2 (5 bases). The CDR3 has 12 amino acids. Germline assignment: CDR1 MNHNS and CDR2 SASEGT. V lost 8 bases and J lost 2, with 10 bases in between. This CDR3 reads CASGLAPYEQYF. CDR3 nucleotides: TGTGCCAGCGGGCTAGCTCCCTACGAGCAGTACTTC.

The chain is built from TRBV7-9 and TRBJ1-2; D uncertain. CDR3 length: 13 residues. Trimming removed 1 base at V and 8 bases at J, with 11 bases between. Germline V gene data show CDR1 as SEHNR and CDR2 as FQNEAQ (reference sequence). The CDR3 protein is CASSLVQARGYTF. CDR3 sequence (DNA): TGTGCCAGCAGCTTAGTCCAGGCGCGAGGCTACACCTTC.

In its sample, this clone was seen a few times. The J gene is TRBJ1-2, the V gene TRBV7-9; perhaps TRBD1 as D (5 bases). Trimming took 4 bases from V and 8 from J, leaving 20 bases between them. CDR3 length: 15 residues. Germline values: CDR1 SEHNR, CDR2 FQNEAQ (reference sequence). CDR3 DNA: TGTGCCAGCAGCTCCCAGGGCGCCGGTCAGCAGGGCTACACCTTC. Protein: CASSSQGAGQQGYTF.

The chain couples TRBV5-1 to TRBJ2-7, with 7 bases that match TRBD2. V shed 2 bases and J 7 bases; nucleotides not matched to a gene: 9. Germline lookup yields CDR1 SGHRS and CDR2 YFSETQ. The CDR3 loop spans 14 amino acids. The CDR3 sequence is CASSFLGGSGEQYF. CDR3 coding DNA: TGCGCCAGCAGCTTTTTGGGCGGGAGTGGAGAGCAGTACTTC.

This clone has only a few counts. Here the CDR3 reads CASSLFPDNEQFF. The CDR3 region has the DNA TGTGCCAGCAGCTTATTCCCGGACAATGAGCAGTTCTTC. The V call is TRBV7-2, the J call TRBJ2-1, with no clear D. Trimming removed 2 bases at V and 5 bases at J, with 7 bases between. This CDR3 has 13 amino acids. Germline lookup yields CDR1 SGHTA and CDR2 FQGNSA.

This clone has only a few counts. In DNA, the CDR3 is TGTGCCAGCAGCCTCCCACAGGGGCGGCACGGCTACACCTTC. Translating it yields CASSLPQGRHGYTF. The chain links TRBV5-6 to TRBJ1-2; 7 bases agree with TRBD1. V trimming: 4 bases; J trimming: 8 bases; junction bases outside the gene matches: 11. This CDR3 is built from 14 residues. CDR1 is SGHDT and CDR2 is YYEEEE in the germline V gene.

This clone showed up just a few times. The rearrangement joins TRBV7-8 to TRBJ2-1; the match to TRBD2 covers 7 bases. V gave up 4 bases and J gave up 5 bases; unmatched junction bases: 8. The CDR3 has 15 amino acids. Germline CDR1 reads SGHVS; CDR2 reads FQNEAQ. The CDR3, as DNA: TGTGCCAGCAGCTCAAGCGGGATGCGGGACAATGAGCAGTTCTTC. Translating it yields CASSSSGMRDNEQFF.

The chain couples TRBV10-1 to TRBJ2-2, with D possibly matching TRBD2 (5 bases). CDR3 length: 13 amino acids. In germline, CDR1 is WNHNN, CDR2 SYGVQD (reference sequence). The V end lost 4 bases, the J end lost 7 bases, and 10 bases lay between the germline ends. The chain's CDR3 is CASSVEVVGELFF. The DNA for the CDR3 is TGCGCCAGCAGTGTGGAGGTCGTCGGGGAGCTGTTTTTT.

This clone turned up a few times. The gene calls are TRBV5-1 and TRBJ2-2, with 13 positions matching TRBD2. The CDR3 totals 18 residues. J gave up 0 bases and V 4 bases, and 6 bases lay outside the gene matches. CDR1 and CDR2 (germline): SGHRS, YFSETQ. The CDR3 DNA sequence: TGCGCCAGCAGCCGAGGGACTAGCGGGACCACGAACACCGGGGAGCTGTTTTTT. Amino acids: CASSRGTSGTTNTGELFF.

This clone was seen a few times. The rearrangement joins TRBV29-1 to TRBJ1-2; D ambiguous. Trimming stripped 7 bases from V and 0 bases from J, with 12 bases between. CDR1 is SQVTM, CDR2 ANQGSEA, per germline. This CDR3 has 13 residues. The CDR3 is CSAKLGSNYGYTF. CDR3 coding DNA: TGCAGCGCCAAGCTGGGATCTAACTATGGCTACACCTTC.

V usage is TRBV28 and J usage is TRBJ1-4; D remains ambiguous. Trimming left V 0 bases short and J 7 bases short, with 12 bases between. Germline assignment: CDR1 MDHEN and CDR2 SYDVKM. CDR3 length equals 15 residues. The CDR3 is CASSLWQTHSEKLFF. The CDR3 DNA reads TGTGCCAGCAGTTTATGGCAGACTCATTCTGAAAAACTGTTTTTT.

This clone was detected many times. Other DNA variants within this sample encode the same CDR3. This chain uses TRBV28 with TRBJ1-5; no clear D gene. The ends were cut back, 3 bases at V and 5 bases at J, with 11 bases in the middle. Germline CDR1 and CDR2: MDHEN and SYDVKM. This CDR3 has 14 residues. The CDR3 loop reads CASSLGRRDQPQHF. CDR3 sequence (DNA): TGTGCCAGCAGTTTGGGCAGGAGAGATCAGCCCCAGCATTTT.

This clone was detected only a few times. This chain joins TRBV7-8 and TRBJ2-1, with a tentative D call TRBD2 (6 bases). The CDR3 is 15 amino acids. Germline V lookup: CDR1 SGHVS, CDR2 FQNEAQ. V lost 2 bases and J lost 2, with 10 bases in between. As DNA, the CDR3 is TGTGCCAGCAGCTTAATGGGGGGAGCCTACAATGAGCAGTTCTTC. Translating gives CASSLMGGAYNEQFF. Looking up the rest from reference TRBV7-8 and TRBJ2-1 gives the full variable domain: GAGVSQSPRYKVAKRGQDVALRCDPISGHVSLFWYQQALGQGPEFLTYFQNEAQLDKSGLPSDRFFAERPEGSVSTLKIQRTQQEDSAVYLCASSLMGGAYNEQFFGPGTRLTVL.

The gene calls are TRBV15 and TRBJ2-3; TRBD2 matches at 7 bases. The germline V gene encodes CDR1 LNHNV and CDR2 YYDKDF (reference sequence). V lost 2 bases, J lost 1 base, and 0 bases stayed unmatched. The CDR3 is 14 amino acids. The CDR3 is CATSRLAGTDTQYF. DNA for the CDR3: TGTGCCACCAGCAGACTAGCGGGCACAGATACGCAGTATTTT.

This clone was observed at least ten times. The chain has TRBV15 and TRBJ2-6; D gene uncertain. The CDR3 is 15 residues long. Germline V gives CDR1 LNHNV, CDR2 YYDKDF (reference sequence). V shed 4 bases and J shed 0 bases, with 7 bases lying between them. The CDR3 coding sequence is TGTGCCACCAGCATCCGACACTCTGGGGCCAACGTCCTGACTTTC. It yields the protein CATSIRHSGANVLTF.

A word on this clone: It may be a read error: a sequence one base away is much more abundant. This sequence joins TRBV7-9 and TRBJ1-1, with D tentatively TRBD1 (6 bases). The CDR3 totals 17 residues. The germline gives CDR1 SEHNR, CDR2 FQNEAQ (reference sequence). Trimming removed 3 bases at V and 3 bases at J, with 20 bases between. CDR3 DNA: TGTGCCAGCAGCTTGGGCCTCCGGGACACAGGAGACACTGAAGCTTTCTTT. Its protein product is CASSLGLRDTGDTEAFF.

This clone turned up a few times. The rearrangement uses TRBV6-1 and TRBJ1-1; D is perhaps TRBD1 (5 bases). CDR3 size: 13 residues. Germline lookup yields CDR1 MNHNS and CDR2 SASEGT. The V end was cut by 11 bases, the J end by 0 bases, with 13 bases between. The CDR3 DNA sequence: TGTGCCGGTCACACAGGAATGAACACTGAAGCTTTCTTT. Translation gives CAGHTGMNTEAFF.